This T cell receptor beta chain is drawn from a study of OX40 agonist ivuxolimab in advanced cancers. In the study overall: The drug used for patients, ivuxolimab, was an agonistic anti-OX40 (CD134) antibody. The dose-escalation group included hepatocellular carcinoma, melanoma, renal cell carcinoma and head and neck cancer. Study results and caveats: No determination was made of the antigen specificity of the expanded peripheral T cells.

Germline V CDR1 and CDR2: LNHNV, YYDKDF (reference sequence). Losses at the gene ends were 0 bases for V and 5 bases for J; bases not matched to a gene: 10. The CDR3 loop spans 18 amino acids. Here immunoSEQ multiplex PCR was the method, and the copy in TCRdb shows in-frame clones only, minus some. The table lists tens of thousands of clones, 80% of them singletons. To note about this clone: Its antigen is currently unknown.

Autoimmune disease history or systemic immunosuppression led to patient exclusion. This TCR came from an adult with an advanced solid tumor such as melanoma, head and neck, liver or kidney cancer. The material sequenced was CD4+ or CD8+ T cells sorted from blood, taken in a trial of the OX40 agonist ivuxolimab. The chain uses TRBV15 and TRBJ2-1, with TRBD2 identical over 10 bases. The CDR3 reads CATSRDLLAGVVDNEQFF. CDR3 coding DNA: TGTGCCACCAGCAGAGATTTGCTAGCGGGAGTCGTCGACAATGAGCAGTTCTTC.